This T cell receptor (beta chain) was found in a study of T cells after yellow fever vaccination. Findings and caveats of the study: The presence of abundant clonotypes contaminating from the bulk population was possible in FACS-sorted repertoires. Secondary responses were weaker yet peaked faster, day 5 versus 15. A small proportion of clonotypes was detected in both the CD4 and CD8 compartments.

About this clonotype itself: The target antigen is unknown.

This CDR3 has 14 residues. Trimming stripped 3 bases from V and 0 bases from J, with 7 bases between. CDR1 and CDR2 (germline): LGHDT, YNNKEL (reference sequence). MiXCR, applied by TCRdb to the 5' RACE reads, yields one record per CDR3 protein. The sample yields a few hundred thousand distinct CDR3 sequences, roughly 5% seen once. The sample consisted of CD4+ T cells sorted from PBMCs, taken on the day of the yellow fever booster vaccination. The chain is built from TRBV3-1 and TRBJ2-3; D uncertain. The clonotype originates from a man between 18 and 29 years old who received the YFV17D yellow fever vaccine. The CDR3 DNA reads as TGTGCCAGCAGCCAGCGACCAAGCACAGATACGCAGTATTTT. It codes for CASSQRPSTDTQYF.